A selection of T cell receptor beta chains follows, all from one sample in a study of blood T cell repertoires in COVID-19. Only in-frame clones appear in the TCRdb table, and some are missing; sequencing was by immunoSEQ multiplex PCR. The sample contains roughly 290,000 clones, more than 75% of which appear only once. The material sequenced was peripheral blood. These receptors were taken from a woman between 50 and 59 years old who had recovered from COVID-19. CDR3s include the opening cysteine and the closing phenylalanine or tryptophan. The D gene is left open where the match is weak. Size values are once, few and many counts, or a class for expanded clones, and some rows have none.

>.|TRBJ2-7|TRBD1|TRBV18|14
TGTGCCAGCTCATTGGGACAGGGGTCCCACGAGCAGTACTTC
CASSLGQGSHEQYF
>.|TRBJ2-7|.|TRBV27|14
TGTGCCAGCAGTTTAGGGCAGGGCGGATACGAGCAGTACTTC
CASSLGQGGYEQYF
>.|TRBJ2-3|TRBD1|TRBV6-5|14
TGTGCCAGCAGTCCGACAGGGGTCACAGATACGCAGTATTTT
CASSPTGVTDTQYF
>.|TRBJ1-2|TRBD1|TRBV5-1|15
TGCGCCAGCAGCTGGACCCGCAGGGGGAGCTATGGCTACACCTTC
CASSWTRRGSYGYTF
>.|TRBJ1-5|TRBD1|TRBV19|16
TGTGCCAGTAGTCAGTTTTTCCGACAGGGATGGCAGCCCCAGCATTTT
CASSQFFRQGWQPQHF
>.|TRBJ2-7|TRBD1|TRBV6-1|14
TGTGCCAGCAGTGAACCCGGGAGGACAGGGGGGCAGTACTTC
CASSEPGRTGGQYF
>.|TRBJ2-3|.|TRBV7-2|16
TGTGCCAGCAGCTTAGTAGACTCCCCGGGCACAGATACGCAGTATTTT
CASSLVDSPGTDTQYF
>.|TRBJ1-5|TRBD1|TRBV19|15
TGTGCCAGTAGTCTCGACAGGGTGTTTGAGCAGCCCCAGCATTTT
CASSLDRVFEQPQHF
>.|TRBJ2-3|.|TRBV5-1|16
TGCGCCAGCAGCTCCGTAGCGTTAACGGGCACAGATACGCAGTATTTT
CASSSVALTGTDTQYF
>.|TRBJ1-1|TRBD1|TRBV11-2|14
TGTGCCAGCAGCTATAAACGGGACAGGGCTGAAGCTTTCTTT
CASSYKRDRAEAFF
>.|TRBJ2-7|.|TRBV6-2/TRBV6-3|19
TGTGCCAGCAGTTTTTTAGCCCTGATGGGCTTTAGACAGAATCGAGCGCAGTACTTC
CASSFLALMGFRQNRAQYF
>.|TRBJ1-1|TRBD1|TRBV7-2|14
TGTGCCAGCAGCCCTGACAGGGTGGACACTGAAGCTTTCTTT
CASSPDRVDTEAFF
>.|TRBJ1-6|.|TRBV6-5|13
TGTGCCAGCAGTCCCACAGGGAATTCACCCCTCCACTTT
CASSPTGNSPLHF
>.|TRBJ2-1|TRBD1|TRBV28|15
TGTGCCAGCAGTTCGGACAGGTCCTACTACAATGAGCAGTTCTTC
CASSSDRSYYNEQFF
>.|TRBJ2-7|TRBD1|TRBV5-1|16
TGCGCCAGCAGCGCGGCTTCCGGGACAGATAGCTACGAGCAGTACTTC
CASSAASGTDSYEQYF
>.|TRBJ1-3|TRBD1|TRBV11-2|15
TGTGCCAGCAGCCCCCGGACAGGGTCTGGAAACACCATATATTTT
CASSPRTGSGNTIYF
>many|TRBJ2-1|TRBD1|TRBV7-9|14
TGTGCCAGCAGCTTAACGACAGGGGACAATGAGCAGTTCTTC
CASSLTTGDNEQFF
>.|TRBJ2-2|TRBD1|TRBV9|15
TGTGCCAGCAGCGTTTGGACAGGGGAAACCGGGGAGCTGTTTTTT
CASSVWTGETGELFF
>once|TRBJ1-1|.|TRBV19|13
TGTGCCAGTAGTATACAGGGGAGAACTGAAGCTTTCTTT
CASSIQGRTEAFF
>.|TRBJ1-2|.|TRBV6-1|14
TGTGCCAGCACCAACTCAGGAGGGGTCTGGAGCTACACCTTC
CASTNSGGVWSYTF
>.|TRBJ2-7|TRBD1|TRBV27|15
TGTGCCAGCAGGGAATCGACAGGGGGTCCCTACGAGCAGTACTTC
CASRESTGGPYEQYF
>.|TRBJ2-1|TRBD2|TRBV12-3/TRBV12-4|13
TGTGCCAGCAGACTAGCGGGAGGCAATGAGCAGTTCTTC
CASRLAGGNEQFF
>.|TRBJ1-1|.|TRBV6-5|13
TGTGCCAGCTCCCCCAGGGGTGACACTGAAGCTTTCTTT
CASSPRGDTEAFF
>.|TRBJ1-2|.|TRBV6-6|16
TGTGCCAGCACCCCTCGGAGACAGGCAGTTGTCTATGGCTACACCTTC
CASTPRRQAVVYGYTF
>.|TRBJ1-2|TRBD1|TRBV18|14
TGTGCCAGCTCACCAGACAGGGGTAACTATGGCTACACCTTC
CASSPDRGNYGYTF
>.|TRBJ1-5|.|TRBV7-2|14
TGTGCCAGCAGCTTCGGGGGGATGAATCAGCCCCAGCATTTT
CASSFGGMNQPQHF
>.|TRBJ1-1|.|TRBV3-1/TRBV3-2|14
TGTGCCAGCAGCCAATCGACAGTGAACACTGAAGCTTTCTTT
CASSQSTVNTEAFF
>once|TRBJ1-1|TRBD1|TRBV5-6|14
TGTGCCAGCAGCTTGAGACAGGGCAACACTGAAGCTTTCTTT
CASSLRQGNTEAFF
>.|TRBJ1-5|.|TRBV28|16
TGTGCCAGCAGTTCCCCCGCCGGGACATCTAATCAGCCCCAGCATTTT
CASSSPAGTSNQPQHF
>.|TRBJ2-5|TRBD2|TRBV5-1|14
TGCGCCAGCAGCTTTTTAGCGGGGGAAGAGACCCAGTACTTC
CASSFLAGEETQYF
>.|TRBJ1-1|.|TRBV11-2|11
TGTGCCAGCAGCTTTGTCGCTGAAGCTTTCTTT
CASSFVAEAFF
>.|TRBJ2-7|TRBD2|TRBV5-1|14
TGCGCCAGCAGCTTGGCTCAGGGACTAGGCGAGCAGTACTTC
CASSLAQGLGEQYF
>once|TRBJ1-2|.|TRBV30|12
TGTGCCTGGAGTGGAACAGGCGTTGGCTACACCTTC
CAWSGTGVGYTF
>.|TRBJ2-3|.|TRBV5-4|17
TGTGCCAGCAGCTTGGAATTTGGCAGGGAGGGCACAGATACGCAGTATTTT
CASSLEFGREGTDTQYF
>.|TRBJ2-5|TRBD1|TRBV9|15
TGTGCCAGCAGCGCAAGACGACAGGGTCGAGAGACCCAGTACTTC
CASSARRQGRETQYF
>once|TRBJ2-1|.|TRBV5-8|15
TGTGCCAGCACCTTCTGTGGGGCATCCTACAATGAGCAGTTCTTC
CASTFCGASYNEQFF
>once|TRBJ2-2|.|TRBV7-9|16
TGTGCCAGCAGCTGGACACCCGGACCGCGGACCGGGGAGCTGTTTTTT
CASSWTPGPRTGELFF
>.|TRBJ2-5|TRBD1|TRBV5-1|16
TGCGCCAGCAGCTTGGAAGGACAGGGGTCTGGAGAGACCCAGTACTTC
CASSLEGQGSGETQYF
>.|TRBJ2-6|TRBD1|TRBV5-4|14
TGTGCCAGCAGCTTGGACAGGGGGTCGCCAGTCCTGACTTTC
CASSLDRGSPVLTF
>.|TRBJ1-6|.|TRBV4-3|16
TGCGCCAGCAGCCTGCGGGGGAGCTCCTATAATTCACCCCTCCACTTT
CASSLRGSSYNSPLHF
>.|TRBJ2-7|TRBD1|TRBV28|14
TGTGCCAGCAGTGCTGCGACAGGGACCTACGAGCAGTACTTC
CASSAATGTYEQYF
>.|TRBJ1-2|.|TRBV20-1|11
TGCAGTGCTAGAGATTCGGGTAGCTACACCTTC
CSARDSGSYTF
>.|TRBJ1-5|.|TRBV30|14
TGTGCCTGGAGTGGAACCAGCCAGGATCAGCCCCAGCATTTT
CAWSGTSQDQPQHF
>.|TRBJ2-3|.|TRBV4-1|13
TGCGCCAGCAGCAAAAGAGAGAGGGATACGCAGTATTTT
CASSKRERDTQYF
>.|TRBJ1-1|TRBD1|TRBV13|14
TGTGCCAGCAGCTTATTCCAGGGGGATACTGAAGCTTTCTTT
CASSLFQGDTEAFF
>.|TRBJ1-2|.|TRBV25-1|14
TGTGCCAGCAGTGAATGGCCAACTAACTATGGCTACACCTTC
CASSEWPTNYGYTF
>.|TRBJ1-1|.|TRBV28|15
TGTGCCAGCAGTTTTCCTCAGGGGAAAGGCACTGAAGCTTTCTTT
CASSFPQGKGTEAFF
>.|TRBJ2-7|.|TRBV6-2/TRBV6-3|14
TGTGCCAGCAGTTTGTCCGCAGGGCCTTACGAGCAGTACTTC
CASSLSAGPYEQYF